This T cell receptor beta chain was captured by sequencing in a study of monozygotic twins with inflammatory bowel disease. Study-level results: Possibly reflecting limited power, no difference in repertoire similarity was found between concordant and discordant twins.

To note about this clonotype: Antigen: not known.

Reanalyzing the 5' RACE reads, TCRdb keeps one entry per CDR3 protein, without DNA. The sample table sets out approximately 300,000 distinct CDR3 sequences. The CDR3 is 16 amino acids. In germline, CDR1 is SGHNT, CDR2 YYREEE (reference sequence). The chain links TRBV5-4 to TRBJ2-3; checking the TCRdb D call of TRBD2 is not possible without DNA. The TCR comes from a human donor with ulcerative colitis or Crohn's disease, or a healthy co-twin of an affected twin (not recorded which). Input material: blood. The CDR3 spells CASSLYLAGYTDTQYF.